The rows below give T cell receptor beta chains drawn from one sample of a study of PD-1 blockade in classical Hodgkin lymphoma. Only in-frame clones appear in the TCRdb table, and some are missing; sequencing was by immunoSEQ multiplex PCR. The repertoire has nearly 20,000 clones, around four fifths of them found once; the top ten carry roughly 2.5%. The sample in question was CD4+ T cells from blood, obtained before the fourth cycle of nivolumab. These receptors all stem from a human donor with classical Hodgkin lymphoma. The conserved cysteine and the conserved F or W are not part of the CDR3 here. The size of a clone is reported for some rows only, either as once, few or many, or as a class for expanded clones.

v_gene,abundance,j_gene,CDR3aa
TRBV9,.,TRBJ2-3,ASSVVSGGPDTQY
TRBV5-1,once,TRBJ2-7,ASSPGREGEQY
TRBV6-1,.,TRBJ1-1,ASSAKGQTEAF
TRBV28,.,TRBJ2-3,ASSFRQGTTDTQY
TRBV29-1,.,TRBJ2-1,SVETSGRTHLNNEQF
TRBV6-5,.,TRBJ2-2,ASSSWQSNTGELF
TRBV7-7,.,TRBJ2-3,ASSPGLAGVISTDTQY
TRBV6-1,few,TRBJ2-3,ASSEGAGRGDTQY
TRBV5-1,.,TRBJ2-7,ASSLANQGAKYEQY
TRBV6-1,.,TRBJ1-3,ASSRPLGNTIY
TRBV11-2,.,TRBJ2-3,ASSTGQAVRGTDTQY
TRBV28,.,TRBJ2-1,ASLGLIYNEQF
TRBV5-1,.,TRBJ2-7,ASRTSGGVYEQY
TRBV19,.,TRBJ2-1,ASSKGLAGGSYNEQF
TRBV19,.,TRBJ1-3,ASSIAVHPGSSGNTIY
TRBV4-1,.,TRBJ2-3,ASSQGSSGSTDTQY
TRBV14,.,TRBJ2-5,ASTRDRLILKETQY
TRBV6-1,.,TRBJ2-1,ALARLAGGRNEQF
TRBV27,.,TRBJ2-7,ASRDLAGGRYEQY
TRBV11-1,.,TRBJ2-7,ASSLGRAAEQY
TRBV28,once,TRBJ1-6,AIRDLNSPLH
TRBV28,.,TRBJ2-7,ASSLLGYEQY
TRBV7-9,.,TRBJ2-1,ASSLALQDEF
TRBV19,.,TRBJ2-1,ASSITSSIEQF
TRBV27,.,TRBJ2-6,ASSSLTGSGANVLT
TRBV6-5,few,TRBJ1-1,ASSKLVQMNTEAF
TRBV6-1,.,TRBJ2-1,ASSPLPINEQF
TRBV5-1,once,TRBJ2-1,ASSAHVRDRNYNEQF
TRBV15,few,TRBJ1-4,ATSRDPRTGNEKLF
TRBV6-1,.,TRBJ1-1,ASSERAGGLTEAF
TRBV6-6,.,TRBJ2-7,ASSYDSSYEQY
TRBV5-1,once,TRBJ1-1,ASSLAAGDTEAF
TRBV7-8,.,TRBJ2-7,ASSPARLYEQY
TRBV27,few,TRBJ1-1,ASSFSIAGTEAF
TRBV29-1,.,TRBJ1-3,SGQSSGNTIY
TRBV7-9,.,TRBJ2-1,ASSLATGSGTVDEQF
TRBV6-5,.,TRBJ1-5,ASKKTGSLYYPQH
TRBV9,.,TRBJ2-7,ASSPRAGYEQY
TRBV5-1,.,TRBJ2-5,ASSLGGGRETQY
TRBV19,.,TRBJ2-3,ASRGPDTQY
TRBV6-6,.,TRBJ2-2,ASSYGQGAGTGELF
TRBV7-2,.,TRBJ2-3,ASSLRPLADTQY
TRBV7-9,.,TRBJ1-4,ASNRPPNEKLF
TRBV6-1,.,TRBJ2-3,ASSEIGQGVMYTQY
TRBV30,.,TRBJ2-1,AWSTGGIMDEQF
TRBV28,.,TRBJ2-2,ASSLVSAGTTGELF
TRBV2,few,TRBJ1-2,ASSDRSGYGYT
TRBV6-1,.,TRBJ2-4,ASSGSGTKNIQY
TRBV11-2,once,TRBJ2-2,ASRSLRTSGGRAGELF
TRBV28,few,TRBJ1-1,ASSLFEGEAF
TRBV2,.,TRBJ1-1,ATGGRRTGGDHGEAF